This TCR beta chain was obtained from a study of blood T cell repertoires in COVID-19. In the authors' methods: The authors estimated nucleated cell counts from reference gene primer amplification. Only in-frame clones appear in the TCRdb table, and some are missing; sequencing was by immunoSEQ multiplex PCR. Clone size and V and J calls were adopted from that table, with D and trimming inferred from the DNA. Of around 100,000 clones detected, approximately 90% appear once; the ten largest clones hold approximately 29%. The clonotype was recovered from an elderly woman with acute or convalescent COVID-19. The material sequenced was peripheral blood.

The CDR3 DNA sequence: TGCGCCAGCAGCTTGGGGGCCTATGCGCAGTATTTT. Its protein is CASSLGAYAQYF. The chain joins TRBV5-1 to TRBJ2-3; D is undetermined. Per the germline V gene, CDR1 is SGHRS and CDR2 is YFSETQ. V lost 0 bases to trimming and J lost 10 bases, with 9 bases between them. This CDR3 comprises 12 residues.